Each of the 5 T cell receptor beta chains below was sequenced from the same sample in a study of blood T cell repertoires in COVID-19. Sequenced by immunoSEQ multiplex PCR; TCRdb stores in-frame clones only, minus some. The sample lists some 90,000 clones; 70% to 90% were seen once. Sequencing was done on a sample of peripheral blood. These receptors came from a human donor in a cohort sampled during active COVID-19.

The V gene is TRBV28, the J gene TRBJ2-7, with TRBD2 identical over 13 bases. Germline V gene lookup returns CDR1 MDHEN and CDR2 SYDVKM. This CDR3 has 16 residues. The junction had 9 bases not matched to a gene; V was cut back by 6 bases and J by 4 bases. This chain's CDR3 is CASSGGGLAGVYEQYF. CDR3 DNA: TGTGCCAGCAGCGGGGGAGGACTAGCGGGAGTATACGAGCAGTACTTC.

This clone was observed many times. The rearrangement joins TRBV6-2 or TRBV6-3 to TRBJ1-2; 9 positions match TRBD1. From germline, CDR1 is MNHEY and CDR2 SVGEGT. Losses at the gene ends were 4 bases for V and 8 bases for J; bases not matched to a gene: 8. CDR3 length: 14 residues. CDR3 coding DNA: TGTGCCAGCAGTTTACCCGGGACAGGGATCGGCTACACCTTC. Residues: CASSLPGTGIGYTF.

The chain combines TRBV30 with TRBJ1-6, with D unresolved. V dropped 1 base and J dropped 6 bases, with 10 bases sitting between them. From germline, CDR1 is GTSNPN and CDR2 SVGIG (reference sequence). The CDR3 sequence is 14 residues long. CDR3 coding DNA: TGTGCCTGGAGTGCCTTAACTGTTAATTCACCCCTCCACTTT. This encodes CAWSALTVNSPLHF.

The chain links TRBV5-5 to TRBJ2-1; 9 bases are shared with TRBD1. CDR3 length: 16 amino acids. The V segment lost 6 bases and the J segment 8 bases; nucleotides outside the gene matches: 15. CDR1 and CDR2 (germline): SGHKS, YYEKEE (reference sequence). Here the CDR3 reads CASNHEPGQGWDEQFF. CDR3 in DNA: TGTGCCAGCAACCACGAGCCGGGACAGGGATGGGATGAGCAGTTCTTC. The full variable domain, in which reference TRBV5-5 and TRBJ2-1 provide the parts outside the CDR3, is DAGVTQSPTHLIKTRGQQVTLRCSPISGHKSVSWYQQVLGQGPQFIFQYYEKEERGRGNFPDRFSARQFPNYSSELNVNALLLGDSALYLCASNHEPGQGWDEQFFGPGTRLTVL.

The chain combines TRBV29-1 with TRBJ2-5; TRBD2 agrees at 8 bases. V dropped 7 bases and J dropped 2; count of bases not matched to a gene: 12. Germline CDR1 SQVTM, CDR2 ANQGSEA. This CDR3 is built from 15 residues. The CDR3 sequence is CSAKSTSETQETQYF. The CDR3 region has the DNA TGCAGCGCTAAATCGACTAGCGAAACACAAGAGACCCAGTACTTC.